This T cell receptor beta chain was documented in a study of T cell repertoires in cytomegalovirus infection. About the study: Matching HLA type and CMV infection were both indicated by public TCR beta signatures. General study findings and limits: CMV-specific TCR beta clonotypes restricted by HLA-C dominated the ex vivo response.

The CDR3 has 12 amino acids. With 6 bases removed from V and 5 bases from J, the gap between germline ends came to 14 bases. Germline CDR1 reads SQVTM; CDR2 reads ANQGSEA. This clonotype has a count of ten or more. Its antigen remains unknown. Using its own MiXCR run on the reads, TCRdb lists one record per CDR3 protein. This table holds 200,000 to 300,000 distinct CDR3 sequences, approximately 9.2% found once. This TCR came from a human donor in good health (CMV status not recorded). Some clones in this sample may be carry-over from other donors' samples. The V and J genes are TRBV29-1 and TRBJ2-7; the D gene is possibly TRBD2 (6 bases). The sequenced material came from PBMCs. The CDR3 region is CSVQLAFHEQYF. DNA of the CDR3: TGCAGCGTCCAACTAGCTTTCCACGAGCAGTACTTC.